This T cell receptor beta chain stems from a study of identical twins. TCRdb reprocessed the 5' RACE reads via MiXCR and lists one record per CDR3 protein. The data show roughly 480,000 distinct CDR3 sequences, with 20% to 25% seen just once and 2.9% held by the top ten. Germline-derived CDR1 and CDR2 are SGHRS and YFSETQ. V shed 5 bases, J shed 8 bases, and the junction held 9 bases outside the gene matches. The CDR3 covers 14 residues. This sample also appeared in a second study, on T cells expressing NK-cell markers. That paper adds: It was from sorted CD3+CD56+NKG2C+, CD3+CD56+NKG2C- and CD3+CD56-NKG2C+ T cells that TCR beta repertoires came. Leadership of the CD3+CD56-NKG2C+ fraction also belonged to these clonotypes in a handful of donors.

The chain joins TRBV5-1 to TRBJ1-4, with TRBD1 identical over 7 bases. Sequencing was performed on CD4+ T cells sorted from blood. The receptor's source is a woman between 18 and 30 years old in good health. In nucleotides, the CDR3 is TGCGCCAGCAGACACAGACAGGGCGGGGAAAAACTGTTTTTT. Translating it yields CASRHRQGGEKLFF.